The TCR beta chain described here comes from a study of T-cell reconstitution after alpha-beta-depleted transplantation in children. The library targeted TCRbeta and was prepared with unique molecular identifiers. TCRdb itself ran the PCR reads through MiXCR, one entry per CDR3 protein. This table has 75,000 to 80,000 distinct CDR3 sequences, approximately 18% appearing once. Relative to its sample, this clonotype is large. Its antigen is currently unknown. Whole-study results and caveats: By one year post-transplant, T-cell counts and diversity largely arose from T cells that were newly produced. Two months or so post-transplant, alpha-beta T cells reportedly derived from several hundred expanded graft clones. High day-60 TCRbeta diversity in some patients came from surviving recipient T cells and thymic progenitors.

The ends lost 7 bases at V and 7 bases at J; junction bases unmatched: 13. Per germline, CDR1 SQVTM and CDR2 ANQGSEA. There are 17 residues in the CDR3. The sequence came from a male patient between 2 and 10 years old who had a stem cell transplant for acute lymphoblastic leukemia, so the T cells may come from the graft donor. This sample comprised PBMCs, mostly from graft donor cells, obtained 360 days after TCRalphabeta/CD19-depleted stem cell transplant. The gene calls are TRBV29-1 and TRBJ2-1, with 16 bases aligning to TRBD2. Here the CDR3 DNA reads TGCAGCGCCCTAGGGACTAGCGGGAGGGGCGGATCTAATGAGCAGTTCTTC. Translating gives CSALGTSGRGGSNEQFF.